This TCR beta chain comes out of a study of blood T cell repertoires in COVID-19. Turning to the study itself: COVID-19 samples from acute and convalescent phases originated in the United States, Italy and Spain.

Patients of the Seattle cohort, enrolled during active infection, were followed longitudinally. J gave up 5 bases and V 7 bases, and 10 bases lay outside the gene matches. The CDR3 length is 14 residues. Germline loops: CDR1 GTSNPN, CDR2 SVGIG (reference sequence). In the study's own analysis: The assay estimated nucleated cells by amplifying reference gene primers. Sequencing was performed with immunoSEQ multiplex PCR; in TCRdb, only in-frame clones are kept and a portion is missing. The V and J calls and clone size were taken over from that table, and D and trimming were inferred from the DNA. The sample carries approximately 260,000 clones, over 75% recorded once. This clone has a single count.

This clonotype was obtained from an older woman with COVID-19, enrolled during active disease. The rearrangement joins TRBV30 to TRBJ2-1; 8 nucleotides align to TRBD2. Sequencing was carried out using peripheral blood. The CDR3 here is CAFLAGALNNEQFF. CDR3 nucleotides: TGTGCCTTTCTAGCGGGTGCTCTCAACAATGAGCAGTTCTTC.